The present TCR beta chain was sequenced within a study of T cell responses to AZD1222 COVID-19 vaccine. Notes on the study in general: Across spike, vaccine-associated CD4 TCRs were found, dominant at 160-218 and 743-854. Reportedly, nearly half of unique spike TCRs recognized epitopes outside B.1.351/B.1.1.7 mutations.

Trimming at V came to 10 bases and at J to 4 bases, leaving 6 bases not matched to a gene. This CDR3 comprises 12 residues. The germline V gene has CDR1 SNHLY and CDR2 FYNNEI. Concerning this clone: No antigen is known for it.

TCRdb's copy holds only in-frame clones and misses some; the assay was immunoSEQ multiplex PCR. This table has 90,000 to 110,000 clones, about four fifths appearing once. The rearrangement joins TRBV2 to TRBJ2-5, with 7 bases fitting TRBD1. This material consisted of peripheral blood, taken on day 0 of AZD1222 vaccination. The receptor was isolated from an adult in good health. CDR3 amino acids: CATQGDAETQYF. The CDR3 DNA is TGTGCCACCCAGGGGGATGCAGAGACCCAGTACTTC.